Detailed here is one T cell receptor (beta chain). The data derive from a study of blood T cell repertoires in COVID-19. Study details: From T cells, B-cell-depleted T cells, or PBMCs came the material, which was cDNA or gDNA.

TCRdb's table, derived via immunoSEQ multiplex PCR, lists solely in-frame clones and lacks some. The sample holds more than 95,000 clones, approximately 82% seen once. V gave up 2 bases and J gave up 2 bases; unmatched junction bases: 7. Germline V CDR1 and CDR2: LGHDT, YNNKEL (reference sequence). The CDR3 totals 16 residues. The sequenced sample was peripheral blood. The clonotype comes from a woman between 50 and 59 years old with acute or convalescent COVID-19. The chain uses TRBV3-1 (or the pseudogene TRBV3-2) and TRBJ2-5; TRBD2 agrees at 8 bases. The CDR3 here is CASSQHGGRKQETQYF. The CDR3 coding sequence is TGTGCCAGCAGCCAACATGGCGGGAGGAAACAAGAGACCCAGTACTTC.